The 8 T cell receptor beta chains presented below share a single source sample, sequenced in a study of blood T cell repertoires in COVID-19 (dated by TCRdb to 2020 to 2022). Libraries came from the immunoSEQ multiplex PCR assay. TCRdb took this table from immuneACCESS and kept in-frame rearrangements with V and J called. Such tables lack part of the clones; where checked against another copy, unresolved V genes explain under half of the gap, and the rest is unexplained. The sample yields 350,000 to 400,000 clones; roughly 92% were counted once. The ten biggest clones cover about 0.9% of the sample. The sequencing input was PBMCs or T cells enriched from blood (not recorded which). All receptors derive from a woman aged 40 to 50 who had been exposed to COVID-19.

The chain carries TRBV5-6 and TRBJ1-2, with 9 bases that match TRBD1. Germline CDR1 is SGHDT and CDR2 is YYEEEE. V was pared by 3 bases and J by 6 bases, with 3 bases of the junction left unmatched. The CDR3 loop spans 13 amino acids. The CDR3 DNA reads as TGTGCCAGCAGCTCTGACAGGGGGGATGGCTACACCTTC. Translated: CASSSDRGDGYTF.

The V call is TRBV15, the J call TRBJ1-5; the D gene is possibly TRBD1 (6 bases). The CDR3 consists of 14 residues. Trimming pared 6 bases from V and 2 bases from J, leaving 11 bases between. Germline V gene sequence: CDR1 LNHNV, CDR2 YYDKDF (reference sequence). CDR3 DNA: TGTGCCACCAGGCTAAGACAGGGCAATCAGCCCCAGCATTTT. Its translation: CATRLRQGNQPQHF.

This sequence joins TRBV7-3 and TRBJ2-5; 9 bases match TRBD1. This CDR3 comprises 14 residues. The junction had 4 bases not matched to a gene; V was cut back by 4 bases and J by 4 bases. Germline V lookup: CDR1 SGHTA, CDR2 FQGTGA. The CDR3 bases are TGTGCCAGCAGCTCGGGACAGGGAGCAGAGACCCAGTACTTC. Protein sequence: CASSSGQGAETQYF.

The rearrangement joins TRBV5-4 to TRBJ2-3; the match to TRBD1 covers 8 bases. The germline CDR1 and CDR2 sequences are SGHNT and YYREEE (reference sequence). The ends lost 2 bases at V and 0 bases at J; junction bases unmatched: 8. The length of the CDR3 is 17 residues. This chain's CDR3 is CASSLGQGQSSTDTQYF. Here the CDR3 DNA reads TGTGCCAGCAGCTTAGGACAGGGCCAGTCTAGCACAGATACGCAGTATTTT.

The V gene is TRBV10-3, the J gene TRBJ1-1; maybe TRBD1 (6 bases). Germline V gene data show CDR1 as ENHRY and CDR2 as SYGVKD. Trimming removed 3 bases at V and 5 bases at J, with 13 bases between. CDR3 size: 14 residues. The CDR3 protein is CAISDSGVGTEAFF. For the CDR3, the DNA is TGTGCCATCAGTGATTCAGGGGTTGGAACTGAAGCTTTCTTT.

The chain links TRBV3-1 (or the pseudogene TRBV3-2) to TRBJ2-7; perhaps TRBD2 as D (5 bases). V lost 4 bases and J lost 0, with 16 bases in between. The CDR3 contains 16 residues. Germline CDR1 and CDR2: LGHDT and YNNKEL (reference sequence). For the CDR3, the DNA is TGTGCCAGCAGCCCATCCCCAGGACTTGGCTCCTACGAGCAGTACTTC. Protein: CASSPSPGLGSYEQYF.

In nucleotides, the CDR3 is TGTGCCAGCATCTCGGGGGGGCTTGTGGATACGCAGTATTTT. It encodes CASISGGLVDTQYF. The chain is built from TRBV2 and TRBJ2-3, with 8 nucleotides matching TRBD2. Germline loops: CDR1 SNHLY, CDR2 FYNNEI. The CDR3 totals 14 residues. V lost 7 bases and J lost 6; bases outside the gene matches: 9.

The genes are TRBV18 and TRBJ2-7, with D possibly TRBD2 on 6 matching bases. Trimming left V 0 bases short and J 5 bases short, with 20 bases between. The CDR3 sequence is 17 residues long. The germline CDR1 and CDR2 sequences are KGHSH and LQKENI. CDR3: CASSPPTGDRGIDEQYF. CDR3 DNA: TGTGCCAGCTCACCACCGACGGGGGACCGCGGCATCGACGAGCAGTACTTC. Full variable domain (missing parts from reference TRBV18 and TRBJ2-7): NAGVMQNPRHLVRRRGQEARLRCSPMKGHSHVYWYRQLPEEGLKFMVYLQKENIIDESGMPKERFSAEFPKEGPSILRIQQVVRGDSAAYFCASSPPTGDRGIDEQYFGPGTRLTVT.